Below, 7 T cell receptor beta chains from the same sample are listed, as sequenced in a study of blood T cell repertoires in COVID-19. Clones were sequenced by immunoSEQ multiplex PCR, and TCRdb holds only the in-frame ones, with some missing. Of approximately 260,000 clones listed, 80% to 90% are singletons. Sequenced sample: peripheral blood. The origin of the receptors is a woman in her sixties or seventies with acute or convalescent COVID-19.

The chain couples TRBV10-3 to TRBJ1-2; maybe TRBD1 (5 bases). Trimming took off 10 bases at V and 7 bases at J, with 13 bases between the two ends. This CDR3 has 11 residues. Looked up from germline, CDR1 is ENHRY and CDR2 is SYGVKD. The CDR3 here is CATGEGLGYTF. The CDR3 DNA reads TGTGCCACCGGGGAGGGACTTGGCTACACCTTC.

This chain joins TRBV19 and TRBJ1-2; tentative D call: TRBD1 (5 bases). CDR1 is LNHDA, CDR2 SQIVND, per germline (reference sequence). V lost 3 bases to trimming and J lost 3 bases, with 20 bases between them. The CDR3 is 17 amino acids. The CDR3 DNA reads as TGTGCCAGTAGTATCCGGGGGACGGATGTCAAGTACTATGGCTACACCTTC. This encodes CASSIRGTDVKYYGYTF.

The chain employs TRBV6-5 and TRBJ1-5, with 7 nucleotides matching TRBD1. Losses at the gene ends were 5 bases for V and 7 bases for J; bases not matched to a gene: 5. This CDR3 has 13 residues. Germline CDR1 reads MNHEY; CDR2 reads SVGAGI. The CDR3 nucleotides read TGTGCCAGCAGTAGAACAGGGGTCCAGCCCCAGCATTTT. Amino acid sequence: CASSRTGVQPQHF.

V usage is TRBV19 and J usage is TRBJ1-5; perhaps TRBD1 as D (5 bases). Trimming removed 11 bases from V and 5 bases from J, with 13 bases in between. The germline V gene encodes CDR1 LNHDA and CDR2 SQIVND (reference sequence). The CDR3 extends over 12 amino acids. The CDR3 loop reads CAAGEGDQPQHF. The CDR3, as DNA: TGTGCCGCTGGGGAAGGGGATCAGCCCCAGCATTTT.

This chain joins TRBV3-1 (or the pseudogene TRBV3-2) and TRBJ1-3; tentatively, D is TRBD1 (6 bases). Germline values: CDR1 LGHDT, CDR2 YNNKEL (reference sequence). V lost 3 bases and J lost 1, with 13 bases in between. The CDR3 has 16 residues. The CDR3 is CASSQRTADSGNTIYF. In nucleotides, the CDR3 is TGTGCCAGCAGCCAGCGGACAGCCGATTCTGGAAACACCATATATTTT.

This sequence joins TRBV2 and TRBJ2-5; tentatively, D is TRBD1 (5 bases). The germline V gene encodes CDR1 SNHLY and CDR2 FYNNEI. The CDR3 sequence is 12 residues long. The V and J ends lost 3 bases and 5 bases respectively, with 7 bases between them. CDR3 loop: CASSDRVETQYF. The CDR3 bases are TGTGCCAGCAGTGACAGGGTTGAGACCCAGTACTTC.

The chain joins TRBV24-1 to TRBJ1-5, with D unclear. Germline loops: CDR1 KGHDR, CDR2 SFDVKD. There are 12 residues in the CDR3. Trimming removed 4 bases from V and 4 bases from J, with 4 bases in between. CDR3 loop: CATSDPNQPQHF. Here the CDR3 DNA reads TGTGCCACCAGTGACCCGAATCAGCCCCAGCATTTT.